This T cell receptor beta chain comes out of a study of CD8+ T cells in alopecia areata. Overall study findings and caveats: In scalp and blood during tofacitinib, many expanded lesional clones persisted. Significant decreases in scalp clonality and expanded CD8+ clones followed tofacitinib treatment.

This clone turned up a few times. Its antigen remains unidentified. cDNA prepared by RNA extraction and subsequent reverse transcription served as the template for sequencing. Assay: immunoSEQ multiplex PCR; the TCRdb copy retains only in-frame clones and omits some. The table has around 270,000 clones, roughly 50% seen once; the top ten hold about 1.7%. V gave up 6 bases and J gave up 3 bases; unmatched junction bases: 3. The CDR3 totals 14 residues. The germline gives CDR1 SEHNR, CDR2 FQNEAQ (reference sequence). Specified treatment: oral pan-JAK inhibitor, 5-10 mg twice daily. The chain recombines TRBV7-9 with TRBJ2-2; TRBD1 aligns across 8 bases. This TCR came from a human donor with alopecia areata. The sample here was CD4+ T cells sorted from blood, taken at week 24, from a patient treated with tofacitinib. CDR3: CASRQQGDTGELFF. The CDR3 DNA is TGTGCCAGCAGGCAACAGGGGGACACCGGGGAGCTGTTTTTT.